The rows below give T cell receptor beta chains drawn from one sample of a study of blood T cell repertoires in COVID-19. Assay: immunoSEQ multiplex PCR; the TCRdb copy retains only in-frame clones and omits some. The sample holds approximately 96,000 clones; more than 90% are singletons and the top ten take around 4.2%. The sample consisted of peripheral blood. These receptors originate from a human donor with active COVID-19. The donor label of this sample is uncertain. Each CDR3 is given with its conserved first and last residue. D genes are given only for firm matches. Clone size is shown for a subset of rows, as once, few, many or a class of expanded clone.

>TRBV6-5|TRBD1|TRBJ2-3|.
TGTGCCAGCAGCACCAAGACAGGGACCACAGATACGCAGTATTTT
CASSTKTGTTDTQYF
>TRBV24-1|TRBD1|TRBJ1-2|.
TGTGCCACCAGTGATACAGGGGGCAGAGGCGGCTACACCTTC
CATSDTGGRGGYTF
>TRBV2|.|TRBJ1-2|.
TGTGCCAGCAGTGAATCCCCCACTCAGGGGAAGATAGGTGGCTACACCTTC
CASSESPTQGKIGGYTF
>TRBV24-1|TRBD1|TRBJ2-5|.
TGTGCCACCAGTATGAACAGGGGGGCCCAGTACTTC
CATSMNRGAQYF
>TRBV7-9|TRBD1|TRBJ2-3|.
TGTGCCAGCAGCTACAGGGAGGGACAGGGGGATTTTTCAGATACGCAGTATTTT
CASSYREGQGDFSDTQYF
>TRBV7-2|.|TRBJ2-2|.
TGTGCCAGCAGCTTTTACAGGGACACCGGGGAGCTGTTTTTT
CASSFYRDTGELFF
>TRBV7-2|.|TRBJ1-5|.
TGTGCCAGCAGCTTAGAATCGGGGGGTGACCAGCCCCAGCATTTT
CASSLESGGDQPQHF
>TRBV7-9|.|TRBJ1-4|.
TGTGCCAGCAGCTTAAGGTCCGGGGTAGAAGAAAAACTGTTTTTT
CASSLRSGVEEKLFF
>TRBV5-1|TRBD2|TRBJ2-5|.
TGCGCCACCAGCGGGACTAGCGGAGAGACCCAGTACTTC
CATSGTSGETQYF
>TRBV10-3|TRBD1|TRBJ2-7|.
TGTGCCATCTCGGTCGAGACAGGGGGAACCTACGAGCAGTACTTC
CAISVETGGTYEQYF
>TRBV19|TRBD2|TRBJ2-1|few
TGTGCCAGTACCGCCGGGACTAGCGGGAGGCATGAGCAGTTCTTC
CASTAGTSGRHEQFF
>TRBV19|TRBD1|TRBJ1-2|once
TGTGCCAGTAGTTTGAAGGGACAGGGGGCGTTCAGCTATGGCTACACCTTC
CASSLKGQGAFSYGYTF
>TRBV2|.|TRBJ2-2|once
TGTGCCAGCACCCCCGACACGAACACCGGGGAGCTGTTTTTT
CASTPDTNTGELFF
>TRBV28|TRBD1|TRBJ1-3|.
TGTGCCAGCAGTTCGACAGGGCTCTCTGGAAACACCATATATTTT
CASSSTGLSGNTIYF
>TRBV24-1|.|TRBJ1-1|.
TGTGCCACCAGTGACCTCGGGGGGGGAGCTTTCTTT
CATSDLGGGAFF
>TRBV10-2|.|TRBJ2-6|.
TGCGCCAGCAGTGTCGGGGGTTTTGCCAACGTCCTGACTTTC
CASSVGGFANVLTF
>TRBV5-1|TRBD1|TRBJ1-4|.
TGCGCCAGCAGCCTCCAGGCGCCCGGACAGGGCGAGCAGAGGAATGAAAAACTGTTTTTT
CASSLQAPGQGEQRNEKLFF
>TRBV6-5|TRBD1|TRBJ1-5|.
TGTGCCAGCAGGAACACAGGGGGCCCGGAGCCCCAGCATTTT
CASRNTGGPEPQHF
>TRBV2|TRBD1|TRBJ2-2|.
TGTGCCAGTCTTCAGGGGGCCCAGACCGGGGAGCTGTTTTTT
CASLQGAQTGELFF
>TRBV19|TRBD2|TRBJ2-7|.
TGTGCCACCAAATCCGGGACTAGCGCCCGCTCCTACGAGCAGTACTTC
CATKSGTSARSYEQYF
>TRBV28|.|TRBJ1-2|.
TGTGCCAGCAGTTTAATCGGGGTAACTAACTATGGCTACACCTTC
CASSLIGVTNYGYTF
>TRBV19|TRBD1|TRBJ1-1|.
TGTGCCAGCCGTTCGCAGGGGGCGATGGACACTGAAGCTTTCTTT
CASRSQGAMDTEAFF
>TRBV4-1|.|TRBJ2-7|.
TGCGCCAGCAGCAGGACGCCGCGGACTTCCGACTACGAGCAGTACTTC
CASSRTPRTSDYEQYF
>TRBV4-2|TRBD2|TRBJ2-7|.
TGTGCCAGCAGCCAAGATCTTAGCGGGGGGGGAGCCACCTACGAGCAGTACTTC
CASSQDLSGGGATYEQYF
>TRBV5-4|.|TRBJ1-2|once
TGTGCCAGCAGCTTGGCCCGGGAGCCCTATGGCTACACCTTC
CASSLAREPYGYTF
>TRBV5-4|TRBD2|TRBJ2-7|once
TGTGCCAGCAGCAACGGAGCGGGAGAGAGGTCGCAAGAGCAGTACTTC
CASSNGAGERSQEQYF
>TRBV18|TRBD1|TRBJ1-3|once
TGTGCCAGCTCACCCTCACAGGGGCCTGGAAACACCATATATTTT
CASSPSQGPGNTIYF
>TRBV28|.|TRBJ2-7|.
TGTGCCAGCAGTTCCCCAGGGGACCCAGCCTACGAGCAGTACTTC
CASSSPGDPAYEQYF
>TRBV28|TRBD1|TRBJ1-5|.
TGTGCCAGCAGGCAACAGGGGTATAGCAATCAGCCCCAGCATTTT
CASRQQGYSNQPQHF
>TRBV4-1|TRBD1|TRBJ1-6|few
TGCGCCAGCAGCAACACAGGGGGCTCCTATAATTCACCCCTCCACTTT
CASSNTGGSYNSPLHF
>TRBV11-2|TRBD1|TRBJ1-6|.
TGTGCCAGCACCGCGGGACAGGGGGGTTCACCCCTCCACTTT
CASTAGQGGSPLHF
>TRBV3-1/TRBV3-2|.|TRBJ2-1|.
TGTGCCAGCAGCCAAGTTCGGCAGGACTACAACAATGAGCAGTTCTTC
CASSQVRQDYNNEQFF
>TRBV2|TRBD1|TRBJ2-4|.
TGTGCCAGCTCCGACAGGGGAGCCAAAAACATTCAGTACTTC
CASSDRGAKNIQYF
>TRBV7-2|TRBD2|TRBJ2-7|.
TGTGCCAGCAGCCGGACTAGCGGGGTCTACGAGCAGTACTTC
CASSRTSGVYEQYF
>TRBV12-3/TRBV12-4|.|TRBJ2-7|.
TGTGCCAGCAGTTCGCAGGGGGGTGGCGAGCAGTACTTC
CASSSQGGGEQYF